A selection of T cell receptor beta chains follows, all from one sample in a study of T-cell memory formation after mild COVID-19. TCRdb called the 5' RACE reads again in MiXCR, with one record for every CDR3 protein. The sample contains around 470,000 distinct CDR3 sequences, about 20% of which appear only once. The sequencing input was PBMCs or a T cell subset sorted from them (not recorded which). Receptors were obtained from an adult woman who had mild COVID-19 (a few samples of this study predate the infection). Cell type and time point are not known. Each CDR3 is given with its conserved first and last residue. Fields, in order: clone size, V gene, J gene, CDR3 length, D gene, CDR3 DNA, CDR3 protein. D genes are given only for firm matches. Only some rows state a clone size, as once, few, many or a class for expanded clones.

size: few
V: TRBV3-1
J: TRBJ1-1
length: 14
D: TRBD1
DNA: TGTGCCAGCAGCCATTCGACAGGGACCACTGAAGCTTTCTTT
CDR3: CASSHSTGTTEAFF

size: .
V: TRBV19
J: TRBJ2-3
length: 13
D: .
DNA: TGTGCCAGTACTCGGCACCACACAGATACGCAGTATTTT
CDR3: CASTRHHTDTQYF

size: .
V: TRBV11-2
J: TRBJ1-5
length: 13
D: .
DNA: TGTGCCAGCAGCTCACAGGGTTATCAGCCCCAGCATTTT
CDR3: CASSSQGYQPQHF

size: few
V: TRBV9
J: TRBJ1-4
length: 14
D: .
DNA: TGTGCCAGCAGCGTAGGAGTTGGTGATGAAAAACTGTTTTTT
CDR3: CASSVGVGDEKLFF

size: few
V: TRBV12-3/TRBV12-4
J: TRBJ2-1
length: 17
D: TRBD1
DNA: TGTGCCAGCAGTTCAGACGCCGGACAGGGGGCTGGCAATGAGCAGTTCTTC
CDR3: CASSSDAGQGAGNEQFF

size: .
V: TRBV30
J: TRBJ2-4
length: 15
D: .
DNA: TGTGCCTGGAGTCCGCCCTCAATAGCCAAAAACATTCAGTACTTC
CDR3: CAWSPPSIAKNIQYF

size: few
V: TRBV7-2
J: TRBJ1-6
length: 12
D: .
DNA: TGTGCCAGCAGCTTAGTTGGGGAACCCCTCCACTTT
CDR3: CASSLVGEPLHF

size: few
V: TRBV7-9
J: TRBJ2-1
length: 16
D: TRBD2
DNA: TGTGCCAGCAGTTCTGCTAGCGGGAGGGCCCACAATGAGCAGTTCTTC
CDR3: CASSSASGRAHNEQFF

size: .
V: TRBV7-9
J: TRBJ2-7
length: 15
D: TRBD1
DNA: TGTGCCAGCAGCTCACCTACAGGGGTCTCCTACGAGCAGTACTTC
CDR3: CASSSPTGVSYEQYF

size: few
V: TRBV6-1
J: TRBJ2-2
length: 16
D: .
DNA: TGTGCCAGCAAAATGCTAGGGGCTGCCTACACCGGGGAGCTGTTTTTT
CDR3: CASKMLGAAYTGELFF

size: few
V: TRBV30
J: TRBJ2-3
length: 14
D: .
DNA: TGTGCCTGGAGATTAGCGGCTAGCACAGATACGCAGTATTTT
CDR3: CAWRLAASTDTQYF

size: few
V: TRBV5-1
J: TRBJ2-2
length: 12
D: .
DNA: TGCGCCAGCAGCTTTGAAACCGGGGAGCTGTTTTTT
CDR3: CASSFETGELFF

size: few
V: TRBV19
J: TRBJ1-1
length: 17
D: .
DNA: TGTGCCAGTAGTATTATACTGGGAGGGACACCGAACACTGAAGCTTTCTTT
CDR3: CASSIILGGTPNTEAFF

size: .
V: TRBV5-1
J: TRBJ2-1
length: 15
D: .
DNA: TGCGCCAGCAGCTTGGAAGGTAGAACCGGTGATGAGCAGTTCTTC
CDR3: CASSLEGRTGDEQFF

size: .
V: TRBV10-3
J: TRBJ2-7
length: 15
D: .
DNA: TGTGCCATCAGTGAGTCGAGTATGGTATCCCCCGAGCAGTACTTC
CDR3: CAISESSMVSPEQYF

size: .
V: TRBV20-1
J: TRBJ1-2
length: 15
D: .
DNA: TGCAGTGCCCCCCTGGCCGCGGGTGGGATGGATGGCTACACCTTC
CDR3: CSAPLAAGGMDGYTF

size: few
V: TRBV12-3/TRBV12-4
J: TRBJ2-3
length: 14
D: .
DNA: TGTGCCAGCAGTCGGGACAAACCCACAGATACGCAGTATTTT
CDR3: CASSRDKPTDTQYF

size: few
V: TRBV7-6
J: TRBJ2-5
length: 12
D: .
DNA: TGTGCCAGCAGCAAAATCCTCGGGACCCAGTACTTC
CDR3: CASSKILGTQYF

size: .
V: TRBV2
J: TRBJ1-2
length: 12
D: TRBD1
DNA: TGTGCCAGCAGTTTGGACAGGGGGCCCTGCACCTTC
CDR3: CASSLDRGPCTF

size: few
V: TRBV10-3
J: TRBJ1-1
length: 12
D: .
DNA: TGTGCCTCGTCGTTCGTTTCGACTGAAGCTTTCTTT
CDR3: CASSFVSTEAFF

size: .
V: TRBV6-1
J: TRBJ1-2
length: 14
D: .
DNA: TGTGCCAGCAGTGAATATGGGGTTGGACTTGGCTACACCTTC
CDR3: CASSEYGVGLGYTF

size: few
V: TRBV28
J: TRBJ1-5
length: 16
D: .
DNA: TGTGCCAGCAGATTTACAGGGTCATATAGCAATCAGCCCCAGCATTTT
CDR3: CASRFTGSYSNQPQHF

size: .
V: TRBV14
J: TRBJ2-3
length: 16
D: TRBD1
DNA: TGTGCCAGCAGCCAAGGGGAGACAGGGGCCAGGAATACGCAGTATTTT
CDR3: CASSQGETGARNTQYF

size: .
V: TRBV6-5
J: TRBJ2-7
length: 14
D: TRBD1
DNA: TGTGCCAGCAGTTCTCGGGAGACAGGGGTAAAGCAGTACTTC
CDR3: CASSSRETGVKQYF

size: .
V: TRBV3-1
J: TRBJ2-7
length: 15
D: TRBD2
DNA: TGTGCCAGCAGCCGACCGGGACTATCCCTTTACGAGCAGTACTTC
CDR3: CASSRPGLSLYEQYF

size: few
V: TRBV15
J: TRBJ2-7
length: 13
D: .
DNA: TGTGCCACCAGCAGAGACCCTTTGAACGAGCAGTACTTC
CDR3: CATSRDPLNEQYF

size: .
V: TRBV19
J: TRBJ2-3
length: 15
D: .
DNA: TGTGCCAGTAGTATAGGAGGGGTCCCCACAGATACGCAGTATTTT
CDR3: CASSIGGVPTDTQYF

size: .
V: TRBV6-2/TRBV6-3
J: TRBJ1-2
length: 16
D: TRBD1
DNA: TGTGCCAGCAGTTACTCCCTGGGACAGGGAGGCTATGGCTACACCTTC
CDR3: CASSYSLGQGGYGYTF

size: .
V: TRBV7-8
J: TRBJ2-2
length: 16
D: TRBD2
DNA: TGTGCCAGCAGCCCGGGACTAGCGGGAGTCACCGGGGAGCTGTTTTTT
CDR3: CASSPGLAGVTGELFF

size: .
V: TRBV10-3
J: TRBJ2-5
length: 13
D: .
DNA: TGTGCCATCAGTGAACGGAACCAAGAGACCCAGTACTTC
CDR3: CAISERNQETQYF

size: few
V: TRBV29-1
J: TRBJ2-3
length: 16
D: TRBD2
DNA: TGCAGCGTCCATCGACTAGCGGGAGACTTCACAGATACGCAGTATTTT
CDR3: CSVHRLAGDFTDTQYF

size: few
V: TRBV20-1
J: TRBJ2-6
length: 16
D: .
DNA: TGCAGTGCTTTGGGACGGACCAACTCTGGGGCCAACGTCCTGACTTTC
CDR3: CSALGRTNSGANVLTF

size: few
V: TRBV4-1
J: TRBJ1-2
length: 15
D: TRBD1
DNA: TGCGCCAGCAGAAGGACAGGGGGCGCAAAAGATGGCTACACCTTC
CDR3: CASRRTGGAKDGYTF

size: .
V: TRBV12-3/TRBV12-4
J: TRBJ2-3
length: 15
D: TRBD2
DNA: TGTGCCAGCAGCCCCACTAGCGGGCCGACAGATACGCAGTATTTT
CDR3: CASSPTSGPTDTQYF

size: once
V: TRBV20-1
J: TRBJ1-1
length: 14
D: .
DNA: TGCAGTGCCAACCGACCAAACAGGAACACTGAAGCTTTCTTT
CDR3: CSANRPNRNTEAFF

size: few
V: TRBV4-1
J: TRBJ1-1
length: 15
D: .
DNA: TGCGCCAGCAGCCAAGATGGGGTGGCAGGCACTGAAGCTTTCTTT
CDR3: CASSQDGVAGTEAFF

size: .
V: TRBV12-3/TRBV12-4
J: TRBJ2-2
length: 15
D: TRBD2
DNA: TGTGCCAGCAGTGGGATAGCGGGAGTCGCCGGGGAGCTGTTTTTT
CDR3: CASSGIAGVAGELFF

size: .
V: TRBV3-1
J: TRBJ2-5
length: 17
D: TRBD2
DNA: TGTGCCAGCAGCCGGGGGGGACTGACTAGCGGCAAAGAGACCCAGTACTTC
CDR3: CASSRGGLTSGKETQYF

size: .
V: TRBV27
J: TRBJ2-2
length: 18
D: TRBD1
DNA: TGTGCCAGCAGTCCCGGGACAGGCCCAATCGTGTATCCCGGGGAGCTGTTTTTT
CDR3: CASSPGTGPIVYPGELFF

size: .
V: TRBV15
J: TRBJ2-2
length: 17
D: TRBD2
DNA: TGTGCCACCAGCAGAATCCCGGGACTAGCCGACACCGGGGAGCTGTTTTTT
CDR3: CATSRIPGLADTGELFF

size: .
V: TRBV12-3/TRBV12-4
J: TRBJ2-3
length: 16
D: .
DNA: TGTGCCAGCAGTCCCAAACTGACAGGTGGAACAGATACGCAGTATTTT
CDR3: CASSPKLTGGTDTQYF

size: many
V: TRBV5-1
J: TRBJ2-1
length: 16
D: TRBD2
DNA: TGCGCCAGCAGCTCAGGGTCCGCGGGAGGCTACAATGAGCAGTTCTTC
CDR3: CASSSGSAGGYNEQFF

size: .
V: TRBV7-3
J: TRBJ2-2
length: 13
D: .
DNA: TGTGCCAGCCAGGAGCTCAACACCGGGGAGCTGTTTTTT
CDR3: CASQELNTGELFF

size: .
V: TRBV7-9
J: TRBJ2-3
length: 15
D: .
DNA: TGTGCCAGCAGCTCGCCGGGTGGATTGACAGATACGCAGTATTTT
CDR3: CASSSPGGLTDTQYF

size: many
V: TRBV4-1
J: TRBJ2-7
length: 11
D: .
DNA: TGCGCCAGCAGTGGCAACTACGAGCAGTACTTC
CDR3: CASSGNYEQYF

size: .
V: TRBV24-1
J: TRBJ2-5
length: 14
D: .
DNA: TGTGCCACCAGTGAGTCCGGCCGAGGGGAGACCCAGTACTTC
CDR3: CATSESGRGETQYF

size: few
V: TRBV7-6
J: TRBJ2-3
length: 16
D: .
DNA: TGTGCCAGCAGCTTAGGAAGTGGCGGTAACACAGATACGCAGTATTTT
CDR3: CASSLGSGGNTDTQYF

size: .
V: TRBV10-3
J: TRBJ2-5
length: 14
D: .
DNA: TGTGCCATCAGTAATCCGGGACTTCAAGAGACCCAGTACTTC
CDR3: CAISNPGLQETQYF

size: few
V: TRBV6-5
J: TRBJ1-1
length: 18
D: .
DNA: TGTGCCAGCAGCCCGGGGGTCACCATGGGGAGAATGAACACTGAAGCTTTCTTT
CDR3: CASSPGVTMGRMNTEAFF

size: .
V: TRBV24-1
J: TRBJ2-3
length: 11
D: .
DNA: TGTGCCTCACAGGGAGGAGATACGCAGTATTTT
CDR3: CASQGGDTQYF

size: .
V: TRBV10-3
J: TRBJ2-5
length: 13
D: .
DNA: TGTGCCATCAGCGACCAGGGTGGGGAGACCCAGTACTTC
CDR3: CAISDQGGETQYF

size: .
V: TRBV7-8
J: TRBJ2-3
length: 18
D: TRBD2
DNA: TGTGCCAGCAGCTTAGTGGGAACTAGCGGGGAGAGCACAGATACGCAGTATTTT
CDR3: CASSLVGTSGESTDTQYF

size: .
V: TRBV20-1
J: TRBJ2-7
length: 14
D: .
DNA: TGCAGTGCTAGAAGGTTCGAGGGAACCTACGAGCAGTACTTC
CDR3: CSARRFEGTYEQYF

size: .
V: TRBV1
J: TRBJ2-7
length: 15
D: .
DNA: TGCACCAGCACCGCCGGGACCTCTGGCTCCTACGAGCAGTACTTC
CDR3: CTSTAGTSGSYEQYF

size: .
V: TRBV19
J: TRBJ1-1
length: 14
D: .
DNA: TGTGCCAGTAGTATTCCCCATAGGGGAACTGAAGCTTTCTTT
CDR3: CASSIPHRGTEAFF

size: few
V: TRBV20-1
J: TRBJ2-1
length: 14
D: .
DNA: TGCAGTGCTAGAGATAGGGAAACCTACAATGAGCAGTTCTTC
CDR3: CSARDRETYNEQFF

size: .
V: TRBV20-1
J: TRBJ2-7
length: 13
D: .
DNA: TGCAGTGCTAGAGATTGGCGGGTCTACGAGCAGTACTTC
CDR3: CSARDWRVYEQYF

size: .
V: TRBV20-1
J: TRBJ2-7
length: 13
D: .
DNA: TGCAGTGCTCCCGGGACAAGGTCCTACGAGCAGTACTTC
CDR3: CSAPGTRSYEQYF

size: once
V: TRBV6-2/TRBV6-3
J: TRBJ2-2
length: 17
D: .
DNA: TGTGCCAGCAGTTACCAACTAGGAGGGGGAAACACCGGGGAGCTGTTTTTT
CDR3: CASSYQLGGGNTGELFF